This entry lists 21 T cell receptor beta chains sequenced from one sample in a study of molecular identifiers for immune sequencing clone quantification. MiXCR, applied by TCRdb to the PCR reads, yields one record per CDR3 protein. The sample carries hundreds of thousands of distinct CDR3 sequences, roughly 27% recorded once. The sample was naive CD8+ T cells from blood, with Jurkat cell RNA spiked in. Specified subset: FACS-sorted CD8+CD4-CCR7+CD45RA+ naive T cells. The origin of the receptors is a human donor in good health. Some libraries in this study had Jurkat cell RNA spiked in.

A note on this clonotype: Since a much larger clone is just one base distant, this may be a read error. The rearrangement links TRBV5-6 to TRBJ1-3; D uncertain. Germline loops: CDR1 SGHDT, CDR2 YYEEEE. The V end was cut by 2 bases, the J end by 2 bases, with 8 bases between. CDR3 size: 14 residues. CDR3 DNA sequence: TGTGCCAGCAGCTTCATTGGCCCTGGAAACACCATATATTTT. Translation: CASSFIGPGNTIYF. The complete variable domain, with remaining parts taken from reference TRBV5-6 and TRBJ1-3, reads DAGVTQSPTHLIKTRGQQVTLRCSPKSGHDTVSWYQQALGQGPQFIFQYYEEEERQRGNFPDRFSGHQFPNYSSELNVNALLLGDSALYLCASSFIGPGNTIYFGEGSWLTVV.

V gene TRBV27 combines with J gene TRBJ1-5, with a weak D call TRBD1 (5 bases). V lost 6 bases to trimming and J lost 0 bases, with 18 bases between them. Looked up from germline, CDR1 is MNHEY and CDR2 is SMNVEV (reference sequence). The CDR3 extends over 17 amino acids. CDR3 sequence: CASSTLPGLPSNQPQHF. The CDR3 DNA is TGTGCCAGCAGCACTTTACCGGGACTTCCTAGCAATCAGCCCCAGCATTTT.

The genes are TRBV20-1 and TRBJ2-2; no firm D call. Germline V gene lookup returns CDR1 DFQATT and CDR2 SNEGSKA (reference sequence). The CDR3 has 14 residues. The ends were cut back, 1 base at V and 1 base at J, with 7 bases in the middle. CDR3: CSARGRQNTGELFF. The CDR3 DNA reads TGCAGTGCTAGAGGGAGACAGAACACCGGGGAGCTGTTTTTT.

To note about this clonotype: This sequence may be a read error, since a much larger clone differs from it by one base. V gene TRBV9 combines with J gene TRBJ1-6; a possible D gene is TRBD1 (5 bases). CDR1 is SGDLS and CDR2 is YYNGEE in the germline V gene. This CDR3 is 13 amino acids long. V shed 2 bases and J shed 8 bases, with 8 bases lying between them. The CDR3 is CASSVTGDSPLHF. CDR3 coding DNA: TGTGCCAGCAGCGTGACGGGGGATTCACCCCTCCACTTT.

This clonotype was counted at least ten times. The DNA for the CDR3 is TGTGCCTGGAGTCAGGCCAGTGAAGCTTTCTTT. It specifies CAWSQASEAFF. The chain employs TRBV30 and TRBJ1-1; D is ambiguous. The CDR3 contains 11 residues. The V end lost 2 bases, the J end lost 7 bases, and 8 bases lay between the germline ends. Germline loops: CDR1 GTSNPN, CDR2 SVGIG (reference sequence).

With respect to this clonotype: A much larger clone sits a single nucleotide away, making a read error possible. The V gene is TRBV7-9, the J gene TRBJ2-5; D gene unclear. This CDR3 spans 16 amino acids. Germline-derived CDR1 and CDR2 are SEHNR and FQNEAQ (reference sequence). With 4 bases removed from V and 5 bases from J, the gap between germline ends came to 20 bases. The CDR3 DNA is TGTGCCAGCAGCTCGACGGGCCGGGCCATCCTGGAGACCCAGTACTTC. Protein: CASSSTGRAILETQYF.

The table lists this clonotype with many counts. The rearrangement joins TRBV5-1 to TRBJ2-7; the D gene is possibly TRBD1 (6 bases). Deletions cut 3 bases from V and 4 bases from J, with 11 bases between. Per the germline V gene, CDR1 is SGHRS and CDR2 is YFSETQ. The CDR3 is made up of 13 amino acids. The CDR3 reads CASSSGQLYEQYF. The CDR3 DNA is TGCGCCAGCAGCTCCGGACAGCTATACGAGCAGTACTTC.

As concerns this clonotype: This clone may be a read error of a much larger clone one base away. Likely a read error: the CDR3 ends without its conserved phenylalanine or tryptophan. CDR3 sequence reads: CASSQDGSEAFL. The DNA of the CDR3 is TGCGCCAGCAGCCAGGATGGTTCTGAAGCTTTCCTT. This rearrangement joins TRBV4-1 to TRBJ1-1, with D unresolved. The germline V gene has CDR1 MGHRA and CDR2 YSYEKL. Between the trimmed V and J ends, which lost 3 bases and 6 bases, there was a span of 8 bases. The CDR3 covers 12 residues.

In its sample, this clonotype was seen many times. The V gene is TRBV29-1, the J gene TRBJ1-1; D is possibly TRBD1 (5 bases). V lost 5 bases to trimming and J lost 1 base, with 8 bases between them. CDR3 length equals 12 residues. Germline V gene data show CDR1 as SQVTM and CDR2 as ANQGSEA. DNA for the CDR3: TGCAGCGTTACGGACACGAACACTGAAGCTTTCTTT. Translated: CSVTDTNTEAFF. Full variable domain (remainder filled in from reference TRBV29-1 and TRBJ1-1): SAVISQKPSRDICQRGTSLTIQCQVDSQVTMMFWYRQQPGQSLTLIATANQGSEATYESGFVIDKFPISRPNLTFSTLTVSNMSPEDSSIYLCSVTDTNTEAFFGQGTRLTVV.

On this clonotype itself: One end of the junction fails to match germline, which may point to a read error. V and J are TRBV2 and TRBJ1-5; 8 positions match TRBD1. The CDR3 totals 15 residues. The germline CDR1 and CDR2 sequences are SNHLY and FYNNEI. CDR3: CASQTGDGGNRPQHF. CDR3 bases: TGTGCCAGCCAGACAGGGGACGGCGGCAATCGGCCCCAGCATTTT.

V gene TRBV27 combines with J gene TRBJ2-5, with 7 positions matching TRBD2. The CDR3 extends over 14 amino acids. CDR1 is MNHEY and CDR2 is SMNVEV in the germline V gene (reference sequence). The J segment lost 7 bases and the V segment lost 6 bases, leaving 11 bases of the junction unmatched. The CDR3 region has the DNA TGTGCCAGCAGCCGTCCCGGGGAGGGAGCGACCCAGTACTTC. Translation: CASSRPGEGATQYF.

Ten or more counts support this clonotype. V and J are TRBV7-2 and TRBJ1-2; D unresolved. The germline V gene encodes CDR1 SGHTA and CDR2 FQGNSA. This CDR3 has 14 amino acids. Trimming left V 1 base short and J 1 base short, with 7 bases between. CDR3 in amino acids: CASSLVQINYGYTF. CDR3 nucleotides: TGTGCCAGCAGCTTAGTACAAATTAACTATGGCTACACCTTC.

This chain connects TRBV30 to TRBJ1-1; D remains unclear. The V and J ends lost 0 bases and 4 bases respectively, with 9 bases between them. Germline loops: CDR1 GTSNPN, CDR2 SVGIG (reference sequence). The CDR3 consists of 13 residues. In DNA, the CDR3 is TGTGCCTGGAGTGTAACCGGGCCCACTGAAGCTTTCTTT. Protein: CAWSVTGPTEAFF.

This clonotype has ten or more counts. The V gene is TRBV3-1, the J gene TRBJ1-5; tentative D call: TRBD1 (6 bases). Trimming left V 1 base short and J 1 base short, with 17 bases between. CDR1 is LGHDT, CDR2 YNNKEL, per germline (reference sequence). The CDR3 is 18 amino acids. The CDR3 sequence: CASSQAGESSVSNQPQHF. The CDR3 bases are TGTGCCAGCAGCCAAGCAGGGGAGAGTAGCGTAAGCAATCAGCCCCAGCATTTT.

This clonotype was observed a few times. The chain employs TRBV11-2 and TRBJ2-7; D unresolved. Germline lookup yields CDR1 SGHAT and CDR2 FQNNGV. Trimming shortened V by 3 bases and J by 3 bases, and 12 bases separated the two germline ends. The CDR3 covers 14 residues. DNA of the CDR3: TGTGCCAGCAGCTTCCCCGCGGACGGCTACGAGCAGTACTTC. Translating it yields CASSFPADGYEQYF.

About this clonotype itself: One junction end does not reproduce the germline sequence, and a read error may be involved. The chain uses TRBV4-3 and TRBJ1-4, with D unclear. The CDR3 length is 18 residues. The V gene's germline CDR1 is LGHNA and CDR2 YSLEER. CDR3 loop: CGSSQDPGVRTFNEKLFF. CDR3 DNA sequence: TGCGGCAGCAGCCAAGATCCCGGGGTTCGGACCTTTAATGAAAAACTGTTTTTT.

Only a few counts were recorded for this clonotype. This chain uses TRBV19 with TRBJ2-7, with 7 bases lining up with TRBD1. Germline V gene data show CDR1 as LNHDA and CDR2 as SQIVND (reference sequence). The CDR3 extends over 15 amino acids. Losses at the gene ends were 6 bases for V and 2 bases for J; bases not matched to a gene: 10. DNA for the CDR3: TGTGCCAGTAGGGAGGACAGGAAAAGAGCCTACGAGCAGTACTTC. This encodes CASREDRKRAYEQYF.

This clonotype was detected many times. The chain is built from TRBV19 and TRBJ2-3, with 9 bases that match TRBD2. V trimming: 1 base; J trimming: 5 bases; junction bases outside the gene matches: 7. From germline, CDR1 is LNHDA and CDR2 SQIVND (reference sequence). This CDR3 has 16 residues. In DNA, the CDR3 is TGTGCCAGTAGTATAGGTAGCGGGAGTAGGGAAGATACGCAGTATTTT. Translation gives CASSIGSGSREDTQYF.

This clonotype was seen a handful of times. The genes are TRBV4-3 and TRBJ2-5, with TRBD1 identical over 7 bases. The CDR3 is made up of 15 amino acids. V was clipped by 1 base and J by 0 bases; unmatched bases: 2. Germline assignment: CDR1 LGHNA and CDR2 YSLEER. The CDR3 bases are TGCGCCAGCAGCCAAGGCAGGGGGTACCAAGAGACCCAGTACTTC. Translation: CASSQGRGYQETQYF.

The CDR3 DNA reads as TGTGCCAGCAGCTTAGCGTCACTAGCGGGACTCAATGAGCAGTTCTTC. As protein: CASSLASLAGLNEQFF. The gene calls are TRBV7-6 and TRBJ2-1, with 10 positions matching TRBD2. V dropped 0 bases and J dropped 6; count of bases not matched to a gene: 5. The CDR3 extends over 16 amino acids. Germline V gene sequence: CDR1 SGHVS, CDR2 FNYEAQ.

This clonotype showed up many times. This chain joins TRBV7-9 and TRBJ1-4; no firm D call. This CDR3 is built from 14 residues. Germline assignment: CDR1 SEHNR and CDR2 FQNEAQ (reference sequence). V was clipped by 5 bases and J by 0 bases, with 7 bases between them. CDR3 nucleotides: TGTGCCAGCAGCACCAGAGCAACTAATGAAAAACTGTTTTTT. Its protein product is CASSTRATNEKLFF.